This T cell receptor beta chain originates from a study of graft-versus-host responses after intestinal transplantation. The overall study: Isolated intestinal, liver-intestinal, or multivisceral transplants were what recipients had. Every transplant recipient was induced with anti-thymocyte globulin, then maintained on tacrolimus and steroids for approximately three years. Study-wide points: Recipient marrow held GvH clones, some first seen in ileum or blood. High graft-versus-host to host-versus-graft clonal ratios were seen in allografts of patients with graft-donor T cell macrochimerism.

From the graft tissue, intraepithelial and lamina propria lymphocytes were released through processing. CDR3 length equals 13 residues. Per the germline V gene, CDR1 is GTSNPN and CDR2 is SVGIG (reference sequence). Trimming left V 6 bases short and J 2 bases short, with 11 bases between. Assay: immunoSEQ multiplex PCR; the TCRdb copy retains only in-frame clones and omits some. The sample yields 4,500 to 5,000 clones, over 75% seen once. To note about this clone: The target antigen is unknown.

This TCR was sampled from a human patient who received an intestinal transplant, so some T cells may come from the graft donor. This chain uses TRBV30 with TRBJ1-3; D is unresolved. Source: ileum tissue, taken 156 days after intestinal transplant. The CDR3, as DNA: TGTGCCTGTGGAGGGTCCACTGGAAACACCATATATTTT. Its protein is CACGGSTGNTIYF.